The clone carrying this T cell receptor (beta chain) was counted between two and nine times. Together with a sample-barcoded 5' primer, a J-beta primer mix was included in a second PCR lasting about 7 to 11 cycles. TCRdb used MiXCR to reprocess the 5' RACE reads, holding one entry per CDR3 protein. This sample carries roughly 1,500,000 distinct CDR3 sequences, about 35% of them seen once, and the ten largest clones take approximately 10%. The record originates from a study of blood T cells in healthy people across ages. Germline CDR1 reads MNHNS; CDR2 reads SASEGT. This CDR3 is 14 amino acids long. This receptor was identified in a woman in her 30s in good health. V is TRBV6-1 and J is TRBJ2-7, with TRBD2 matching 10 bases. The J call may be mistaken, given a closer DNA end match to TRBJ2-5. Sequencing was done on a sample of blood. CDR3 protein: CASSGERGGPTQYF. The CDR3 nucleotides are TGTGCCAGCAGTGGAGAGCGGGGGGGGCCGACCCAGTACTTC.